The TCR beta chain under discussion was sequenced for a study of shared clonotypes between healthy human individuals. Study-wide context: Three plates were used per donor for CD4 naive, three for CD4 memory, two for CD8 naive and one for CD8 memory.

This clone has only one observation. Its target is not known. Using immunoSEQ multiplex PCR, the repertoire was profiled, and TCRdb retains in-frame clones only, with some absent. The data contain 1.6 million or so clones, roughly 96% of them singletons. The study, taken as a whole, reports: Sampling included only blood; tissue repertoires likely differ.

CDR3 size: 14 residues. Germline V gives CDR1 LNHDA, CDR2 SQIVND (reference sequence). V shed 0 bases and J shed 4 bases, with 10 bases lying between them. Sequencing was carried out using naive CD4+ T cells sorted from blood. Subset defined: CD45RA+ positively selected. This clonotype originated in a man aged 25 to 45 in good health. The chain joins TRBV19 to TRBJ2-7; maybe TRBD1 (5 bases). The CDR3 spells CASSIDLSGYEQYF. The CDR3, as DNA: TGTGCCAGTAGTATAGATCTATCAGGGTACGAGCAGTACTTC.